Shown below are 30 T cell receptor beta chains from a single sample sequenced in a study of beta chain features in type 1 diabetes. Regarding the study as a whole: The study found moderately but significantly shorter TCRB CDR3s in all four CD4+ subsets of Type 1 diabetes patients.

Of the isolated RNA, all was reverse transcribed, and so the sequenced material was expressed TCRB transcripts. The protocol was immunoSEQ multiplex PCR, while the TCRdb copy is restricted to in-frame clones and leaves out a portion. The data hold hundreds of thousands of clones, with around 9.7% observed a single time. These receptors have no known antigen. Sequencing used central memory CD4+ T cells from blood. The receptors were sampled from a man aged 25 to 45 with type 1 diabetes.

The chain couples TRBV30 to TRBJ1-5; D gene ambiguous. Germline CDR1 and CDR2: GTSNPN and SVGIG (reference sequence). The CDR3 has 15 amino acids. V dropped 1 base and J dropped 5 bases, with 15 bases sitting between them. CDR3 protein: CAWSDRASPYQPQHF. The CDR3, as DNA: TGTGCCTGGAGTGATAGGGCCTCCCCCTATCAGCCCCAGCATTTT.

With respect to this clone: The sample has other DNA sequences that encode this CDR3 too. The chain links TRBV5-1 to TRBJ1-1; no reliable D call. The V and J ends lost 1 base and 2 bases respectively, with 6 bases between them. Germline CDR1 and CDR2: SGHRS and YFSETQ. CDR3 size: 13 residues. CDR3 amino acids: CASSLNTNTEAFF. CDR3 coding DNA: TGCGCCAGCAGCTTGAACACAAACACTGAAGCTTTCTTT.

A few counts support this clone. This chain connects TRBV28 to TRBJ2-7; D call uncertain. V was clipped by 4 bases and J by 3 bases, with 13 bases between them. The CDR3 runs 14 residues. Germline CDR1 reads MDHEN; CDR2 reads SYDVKM. CDR3 sequence reads: CASSSVPDLYEQYF. In DNA form, the CDR3 reads TGTGCCAGCAGTTCCGTACCGGATCTCTACGAGCAGTACTTC.

This chain links TRBV23-1 with TRBJ1-2; D is ambiguous. TRBV23-1 is noted as an ORF with a role that remains uncertain. V was clipped by 3 bases and J by 5 bases, with 28 bases between them. The length of the CDR3 is 19 residues. The chain's CDR3 is CASSQPDRTDIRRDYGYTF. In DNA form, the CDR3 reads TGCGCCAGCAGTCAGCCCGACCGGACGGATATTCGAAGAGATTATGGCTACACCTTC.

The rearrangement joins TRBV11-2 to TRBJ2-1, with no clear D. This CDR3 has 11 amino acids. V was cut by 1 base and J by 9 bases, with 4 bases left in between. CDR1 and CDR2 from the germline V gene are SGHAT and FQNNGV. The CDR3: CASSLGSEQFF. CDR3 bases: TGTGCCAGCAGCTTAGGCAGTGAGCAGTTCTTC.

The V gene is TRBV28, the J gene TRBJ1-2; 7 bases fit TRBD1. Germline loops: CDR1 MDHEN, CDR2 SYDVKM. V lost 6 bases, J lost 4 bases, and 11 bases stayed unmatched. The CDR3 covers 15 residues. CDR3 in DNA: TGTGCCAGCAGGTCCTCCGGGACAGAACTCTATGGCTACACCTTC. It encodes CASRSSGTELYGYTF.

This chain links TRBV7-9 with TRBJ1-1; D may be TRBD1 (6 bases). In germline, CDR1 is SEHNR, CDR2 FQNEAQ (reference sequence). The CDR3 loop spans 15 amino acids. V was clipped by 2 bases and J by 4 bases, with 14 bases between them. The CDR3 loop reads CASSLRGRVGTEAFF. CDR3 DNA: TGTGCCAGCAGCTTAAGGGGGAGGGTGGGCACTGAAGCTTTCTTT.

The CDR3 DNA sequence: TGTGCCAGCAGCGTAGGACTAGCGGAAACCGGGGAGCTGTTTTTT. Translation: CASSVGLAETGELFF. V gene TRBV9 combines with J gene TRBJ2-2; 9 bases line up with TRBD2. The CDR3 is 15 amino acids. V lost 0 bases to trimming and J lost 5 bases; unmatched junction nucleotides: 2. Germline V gives CDR1 SGDLS, CDR2 YYNGEE.

The table lists this clone with a few counts. The V gene is TRBV29-1, the J gene TRBJ2-6, with D tentatively TRBD2 (6 bases). Between the trimmed V and J ends, which lost 5 bases and 1 base, there was a span of 9 bases. The V gene's germline CDR1 is SQVTM and CDR2 ANQGSEA. There are 14 residues in the CDR3. This chain's CDR3 is CSVPGESGANVLTF. The CDR3 DNA reads TGCAGCGTTCCGGGGGAGTCTGGGGCCAACGTCCTGACTTTC.

The chain carries TRBV7-2 and TRBJ2-6; 9 nucleotides align to TRBD1. V was clipped by 7 bases and J by 0 bases; unmatched bases: 10. This CDR3 comprises 18 residues. Germline V gene data show CDR1 as SGHTA and CDR2 as FQGNSA. This CDR3 reads CASTLMGQGLSGANVLTF. Written as DNA, the CDR3 is TGTGCCAGCACCCTTATGGGACAGGGCCTCTCTGGGGCCAACGTCCTGACTTTC.

This clone has a count of ten or more. The CDR3 sequence is CASSGPSWGASEQFF. In DNA, the CDR3 is TGTGCCAGCAGTGGACCGTCCTGGGGGGCCTCTGAGCAGTTCTTC. This chain uses TRBV6-1 with TRBJ2-1; tentatively, D is TRBD1 or TRBD2 (6 bases each). This CDR3 region has 15 residues. Germline CDR1 reads MNHNS; CDR2 reads SASEGT. The V end was cut by 4 bases, the J end by 9 bases, with 19 bases between.

This chain links TRBV5-1 with TRBJ1-2; a possible D gene is TRBD1 (5 bases). Looked up from germline, CDR1 is SGHRS and CDR2 is YFSETQ. This CDR3 contains 14 residues. Trimming pared 1 base from V and 4 bases from J, leaving 11 bases between. CDR3: CASSLLPGSYGYTF. In nucleotides, the CDR3 is TGCGCCAGCAGCTTGCTTCCAGGGTCCTATGGCTACACCTTC.

This chain uses TRBV30 with TRBJ1-2; D is ambiguous. CDR1 and CDR2 from the germline V gene are GTSNPN and SVGIG (reference sequence). V was clipped by 5 bases and J by 1 base, with 8 bases between them. CDR3 length: 12 amino acids. CDR3 nucleotides: TGTGCCTGGGAAGGGATTAACTATGGCTACACCTTC. It specifies CAWEGINYGYTF.

The chain recombines TRBV18 with TRBJ2-1, with 8 bases that match TRBD2. This CDR3 is built from 18 residues. V gave up 0 bases and J gave up 7 bases; unmatched junction bases: 14. Per the germline V gene, CDR1 is KGHSH and CDR2 is LQKENI. The CDR3 sequence: CASSPPSLAGLAVNEQFF. DNA for the CDR3: TGTGCCAGCTCACCACCGAGTCTTGCAGGACTAGCCGTAAATGAGCAGTTCTTC.

The V and J genes are TRBV2 and TRBJ2-2; 10 nucleotides agree with TRBD1. The CDR3 runs 15 residues. V shed 2 bases, J shed 6 bases, and the junction held 3 bases outside the gene matches. Germline V gene data show CDR1 as SNHLY and CDR2 as FYNNEI. The CDR3 DNA sequence: TGTGCCAGCAGTGAAAGGGACAGGGGTTCCGGGGAGCTGTTTTTT. Its protein is CASSERDRGSGELFF. Complete variable domain (other parts from reference TRBV2 and TRBJ2-2): EPEVTQTPSHQVTQMGQEVILRCVPISNHLYFYWYRQILGQKVEFLVSFYNNEISEKSEIFDDQFSVERPDGSNFTLKIRSTKLEDSAMYFCASSERDRGSGELFFGEGSRLTVL.

This clone was observed a handful of times. This chain joins TRBV29-1 and TRBJ1-1; 11 bases are a match to TRBD1. This CDR3 spans 15 amino acids. The germline V gene encodes CDR1 SQVTM and CDR2 ANQGSEA. The trim removed 6 bases at V and 5 bases at J, leaving 11 bases unmatched. As DNA, the CDR3 is TGCAGCGTGCGGACCGGGACAGGGGGTAGGACTGAAGCTTTCTTT. It specifies CSVRTGTGGRTEAFF.

V is TRBV7-2 and J is TRBJ1-2, with TRBD1 matching over 8 bases. The CDR3 has 14 amino acids. Trimming at V came to 0 bases and at J to 8 bases, leaving 5 bases not matched to a gene. Germline V lookup: CDR1 SGHTA, CDR2 FQGNSA. Here the CDR3 DNA reads TGTGCCAGCAGCTTAGCCGGACAGGGTTCGGGCTACACCTTC. Its translation: CASSLAGQGSGYTF.

This clone was recorded a few times. The gene calls are TRBV18 and TRBJ1-5, with D possibly being TRBD1 (6 bases). V was cut by 2 bases and J by 3 bases, with 8 bases left in between. The CDR3 runs 14 residues. Germline V lookup: CDR1 KGHSH, CDR2 LQKENI. CDR3 sequence: CASSPGGPNQPQHF. The CDR3 DNA reads TGTGCCAGCTCACCAGGGGGGCCCAATCAGCCCCAGCATTTT.

This clone turned up a few times. The genes are TRBV28 and TRBJ2-3; perhaps D is TRBD1 or TRBD2 (5 bases each). This CDR3 has 16 residues. CDR1 and CDR2 (germline): MDHEN, SYDVKM. Trimming removed 6 bases at V and 0 bases at J, with 16 bases between. In nucleotides, the CDR3 is TGTGCCAGCAGCCGTGCCTGGGACGGTAGCACAGATACGCAGTATTTT. It encodes CASSRAWDGSTDTQYF.

The sample holds a few counts of this clone. The V call is TRBV2, the J call TRBJ1-1, with 9 bases that match TRBD1. Germline V gene sequence: CDR1 SNHLY, CDR2 FYNNEI. This CDR3 is 11 amino acids long. V dropped 8 bases and J dropped 11; count of bases not matched to a gene: 6. CDR3 residues: CASGTGLGAFF. The CDR3 DNA is TGTGCCAGCGGGACAGGGTTAGGGGCTTTCTTT.

This clone was counted only a few times. CDR3 bases: TGCAGCGGGGGACAGTCAGTGGGGGAGACCCAGTACTTC. This sequence encodes CSGGQSVGETQYF. The chain joins TRBV29-1 to TRBJ2-5; 7 positions match TRBD1. The CDR3 spans 13 residues. Germline values: CDR1 SQVTM, CDR2 ANQGSEA. Trimming at V came to 7 bases and at J to 5 bases, leaving 10 bases not matched to a gene.

In regard to this clone: One junction end disagrees with the germline gene, perhaps due to a read error. J is TRBJ2-7 and V is TRBV30; 8 positions match TRBD1. Germline V CDR1 and CDR2: GTSNPN, SVGIG (reference sequence). The CDR3 extends over 11 amino acids. The CDR3: CACSDRARSFF. Here the CDR3 DNA reads TGTGCCTGTTCGGACAGGGCAAGGTCGTTCTTC.

This clone was found many times. In DNA, the CDR3 is TGTGCCAGCAGTTACGACACGAGCTCCTACAATGAGCAGTTCTTC. It is translated as CASSYDTSSYNEQFF. The J gene is TRBJ2-1, the V gene TRBV5-6; D call uncertain. This CDR3 comprises 15 residues. Germline V CDR1 and CDR2: SGHDT, YYEEEE. Trimming pared 5 bases from V and 0 bases from J, leaving 12 bases between.

This sequence joins TRBV5-6 and TRBJ1-1; D may be TRBD1 (5 bases). This CDR3 region has 15 residues. V gave up 4 bases and J gave up 1 base, with 14 bases separating them. The germline V gene encodes CDR1 SGHDT and CDR2 YYEEEE. The CDR3 DNA reads as TGTGCCAGCAGCAATGGGGCGGCGGGGAACACTGAAGCTTTCTTT. This encodes CASSNGAAGNTEAFF.

This clone was counted many times. The chain joins TRBV19 to TRBJ1-1; tentative D call: TRBD1 (6 bases). The V end lost 5 bases, the J end lost 4 bases, and 20 bases lay between the germline ends. CDR1 and CDR2 (germline): LNHDA, SQIVND (reference sequence). CDR3 length: 16 amino acids. The CDR3 here is CASSPFGGGRGTEAFF. CDR3 sequence (DNA): TGTGCCAGTAGTCCCTTCGGTGGGGGCCGGGGCACTGAAGCTTTCTTT.

The CDR3, as DNA: TGTGCCAGCAGCCCCGGACAGGAGTACAATGAGCAGTTCTTC. This codes for CASSPGQEYNEQFF. V usage is TRBV6-5 and J usage is TRBJ2-1, with 7 positions matching TRBD1. V lost 6 bases and J lost 4; bases outside the gene matches: 6. Germline V gene sequence: CDR1 MNHEY, CDR2 SVGAGI. This CDR3 has 14 amino acids.

This clone appeared many times. The V and J genes are TRBV7-9 and TRBJ2-5, with D hard to call. Deletions cut 11 bases from V and 5 bases from J, with 18 bases between. CDR1 is SEHNR, CDR2 FQNEAQ, per germline (reference sequence). This CDR3 contains 13 residues. CDR3 amino acids: CAASIAMGETQYF. The CDR3 coding sequence is TGTGCCGCCAGCATAGCCATGGGGGAGACCCAGTACTTC.

This clone was picked up many times. The chain joins TRBV28 to TRBJ1-6; a weak D match, TRBD1 (5 bases). V was cut by 7 bases and J by 9 bases, with 16 bases left in between. Germline values: CDR1 MDHEN, CDR2 SYDVKM. This CDR3 contains 14 residues. DNA of the CDR3: TGTGCCAGCACCCCCAACGGAAGGGGTTCACCCCTCCACTTT. Amino acid sequence: CASTPNGRGSPLHF.

CDR3 sequence reads: CASSFTQVVNTEAFF. DNA for the CDR3: TGTGCCAGCAGCTTCACACAGGTTGTGAACACTGAAGCTTTCTTT. The chain is built from TRBV7-2 and TRBJ1-1, with D maybe TRBD1 (5 bases). With 3 bases removed from V and 0 bases from J, the gap between germline ends came to 11 bases. Germline lookup yields CDR1 SGHTA and CDR2 FQGNSA. The CDR3 loop spans 15 amino acids. The whole variable domain, filled in from reference TRBV7-2 and TRBJ1-1, reads GAGVSQSPSNKVTEKGKDVELRCDPISGHTALYWYRQSLGQGLEFLIYFQGNSAPDKSGLPSDRFSAERTGGSVSTLTIQRTQQEDSAVYLCASSFTQVVNTEAFFGQGTRLTVV.

This clone was seen a handful of times. The CDR3 sequence: CSVEEWTDTQYF. In DNA, the CDR3 is TGCAGCGTCGAGGAATGGACAGATACGCAGTATTTT. V usage is TRBV29-1 and J usage is TRBJ2-3; D unclear. The V gene lost 6 bases and the J gene lost 3 bases, with 10 bases spanning the gap. CDR1 and CDR2 (germline): SQVTM, ANQGSEA. There are 12 residues in the CDR3.